The 4 T cell receptor beta chains given below trace back to one sample, sequenced in a study of siplizumab effects on memory and regulatory T cells. Using immunoSEQ multiplex PCR, the repertoire was profiled, and TCRdb retains in-frame clones only, with some absent. The sample contains roughly 100,000 clones, about 93% of which appear only once. The sample taken for sequencing was CD4+ T cells sorted from blood. These receptors came from a human donor in good health.

The chain employs TRBV19 and TRBJ2-7; D is perhaps TRBD1 (5 bases). Germline V gene lookup returns CDR1 LNHDA and CDR2 SQIVND (reference sequence). V lost 5 bases to trimming and J lost 2 bases, with 13 bases between them. The CDR3 sequence is 14 residues long. The CDR3: CASSPRTPTYEQYF. CDR3 coding DNA: TGTGCCAGTAGTCCGCGGACACCCACCTACGAGCAGTACTTC.

Regarding this clone: Within the sample, other DNA sequences also encode this same CDR3. The chain links TRBV2 to TRBJ2-7; the D is unclear. The V gene lost 8 bases and the J gene lost 2 bases, with 7 bases spanning the gap. Germline CDR1 is SNHLY and CDR2 is FYNNEI. The CDR3 consists of 11 residues. CDR3 nucleotide sequence: TGTGCCAGCTCTGTGGCCTACGAGCAGTACTTC. This sequence encodes CASSVAYEQYF. Variable domain in full (rest from reference TRBV2 and TRBJ2-7): EPEVTQTPSHQVTQMGQEVILRCVPISNHLYFYWYRQILGQKVEFLVSFYNNEISEKSEIFDDQFSVERPDGSNFTLKIRSTKLEDSAMYFCASSVAYEQYFGPGTRLTVT.

The CDR3 protein is CASSLLETQYF. As DNA, the CDR3 is TGTGCCAGCAGTCTCTTGGAGACCCAGTACTTC. The rearrangement links TRBV6-6 to TRBJ2-5; D not certain. Trimming shortened V by 5 bases and J by 5 bases, and 6 bases separated the two germline ends. The germline V gene has CDR1 MNHNY and CDR2 SVGAGI (reference sequence). The CDR3 is 11 residues long.

V is TRBV19 and J is TRBJ1-2, with 7 nucleotides matching TRBD1. CDR3 length: 13 amino acids. Trimming cost V 4 bases and J 6 bases; bases outside gene matches: 5. Germline CDR1 is LNHDA and CDR2 is SQIVND (reference sequence). The CDR3 is CASSKTGSDGYTF. The CDR3 DNA sequence: TGTGCCAGTAGTAAGACAGGGTCTGATGGCTACACCTTC.